This T cell receptor (beta chain) was recorded in a study of blood T cell repertoires in COVID-19. V lost 2 bases, J lost 6 bases, and 9 bases lay in between. Looked up from germline, CDR1 is SGHNT and CDR2 is YYREEE (reference sequence). This CDR3 has 13 amino acids. TCRdb's table, derived via immunoSEQ multiplex PCR, lists solely in-frame clones and lacks some. The table has 140,000 to 150,000 clones, roughly 86% seen once. Specimen: peripheral blood. The sequence was obtained from a human donor with acute or convalescent COVID-19. The donor label of this sample is uncertain. The chain combines TRBV5-4 with TRBJ2-1; a possible D gene is TRBD1 (6 bases). CDR3 amino acids: CASSLQGINEQFF. Here the CDR3 DNA reads TGTGCCAGCAGCTTACAGGGAATCAATGAGCAGTTCTTC.